The entry below gives a single T cell receptor beta chain sequence along with its context. This clonotype came up a few times. Its antigen remains undetermined. The record has no base qualities; no much larger clone is one base away. Libraries were built with 5' RACE. These reads were obtained on an Illumina MiSeq. In-frame beta chains were kept once TCRdb had trimmed the public reads at Q25 with fastp and called clones with MiXCR. Under each unique CDR3 protein, matching rows form one entry showing the most common genes and DNA. Recorded for this sample are some 41,000 distinct CDR3 sequences; 4% to 5% of them occurred a single time. In total, the top ten clones hold under 10% of the sample. These data originate in a study of T cells of healthy individuals (dated by TCRdb to between 2017 and 2018). The CDR3, from cysteine to phenylalanine, totals 14 residues. The DNA shown is the 42-base CDR3, in frame from base 1. Trimming removed 4 bases from V and 4 bases from J, leaving 13 bases between the germline ends. The germline V gene gives CDR1 as SGHAT and CDR2 as FQNNGV.

Recombination connected TRBV11-2 to TRBJ1-1; confidence is insufficient to name the D gene. This clonotype was sampled from a human donor in good health. The DNA sequence is as follows: TGTGCCAGCAGCTCCAAGCCGGGTCCCACTGAAGCTTTCTTT. This gives the protein CASSSKPGPTEAFF.